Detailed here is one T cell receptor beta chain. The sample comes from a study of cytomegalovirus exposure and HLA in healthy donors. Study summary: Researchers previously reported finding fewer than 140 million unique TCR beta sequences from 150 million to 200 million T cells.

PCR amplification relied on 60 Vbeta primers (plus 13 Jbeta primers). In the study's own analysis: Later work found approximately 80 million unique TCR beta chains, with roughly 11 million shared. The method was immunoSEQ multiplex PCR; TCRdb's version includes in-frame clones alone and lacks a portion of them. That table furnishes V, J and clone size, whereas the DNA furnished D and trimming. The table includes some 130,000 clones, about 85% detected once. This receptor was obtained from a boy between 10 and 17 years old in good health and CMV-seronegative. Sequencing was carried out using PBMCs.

CDR3 sequence reads: CASSSGLAGGPSYEQYF. The CDR3 bases are TGTGCCAGCAGCTCGGGACTAGCGGGAGGACCTTCCTACGAGCAGTACTTC. The V call is TRBV7-2, the J call TRBJ2-7; 15 bases are shared with TRBD2. CDR3 size: 17 residues. Trimming cost V 4 bases and J 1 base; bases outside gene matches: 5. Germline CDR1 SGHTA, CDR2 FQGNSA.